The 22 T cell receptor beta chains below come from one sample, sequenced in a study of blood T cell repertoires in COVID-19. Clones were sequenced by immunoSEQ multiplex PCR, and TCRdb holds only the in-frame ones, with some missing. Among 250,000 or so clones, about 87% were seen once, and the ten largest hold roughly 2.7%. Sequencing input: peripheral blood. The receptors derive from a man between 25 and 39 years old with COVID-19, enrolled during active disease.

The J gene is TRBJ1-6, the V gene TRBV9, with no clear D. Germline values: CDR1 SGDLS, CDR2 YYNGEE. CDR3 length: 15 residues. Trimming stripped 2 bases from V and 4 bases from J, with 10 bases between. The CDR3 nucleotides read TGTGCCAGCAGCGTTATCCCTAGTTATAATTCACCCCTCCACTTT. Translating it yields CASSVIPSYNSPLHF.

The chain joins TRBV23-1 to TRBJ2-2; TRBD1 agrees at 8 bases. TRBV23-1 is reported as an ORF; its role is uncertain. Trimming removed 2 bases from V and 4 bases from J; junction bases left unmatched: 6. There are 16 residues in the CDR3. The CDR3 DNA sequence: TGCGCCAGCAGTCAACGTGGACAGGGCTCCACCGGGGAGCTGTTTTTT. Translating gives CASSQRGQGSTGELFF.

The CDR3 spells CASSQLAGSSYEQYF. CDR3 nucleotides: TGTGCCAGCTCACAACTAGCGGGGTCTTCCTACGAGCAGTACTTC. The chain recombines TRBV18 with TRBJ2-7; 10 bases are shared with TRBD2. The germline V gene has CDR1 KGHSH and CDR2 LQKENI. CDR3 length: 15 residues. J was trimmed by 1 base and V by 4 bases; bases with no gene match: 4.

This chain joins TRBV3-1 (or the pseudogene TRBV3-2) and TRBJ2-7, with 8 bases that match TRBD2. Germline assignment: CDR1 LGHDT and CDR2 YNNKEL (reference sequence). V was pared by 3 bases and J by 5 bases, with 6 bases of the junction left unmatched. This CDR3 is built from 14 residues. The CDR3 loop reads CASSQNGRVHEQYF. CDR3 coding DNA: TGTGCCAGCAGCCAGAACGGGAGGGTCCACGAGCAGTACTTC.

Details on this clone: One junction end does not reproduce the germline sequence, and a read error may be involved. The V call is TRBV14, the J call TRBJ2-1; tentative D call: TRBD2 (5 bases). The CDR3 is made up of 12 amino acids. CDR1 is SGHDN and CDR2 is FVKESK in the germline V gene. CDR3 protein: CASSQDSTTWVF. CDR3 coding DNA: TGTGCCAGCAGCCAAGATTCGACTACCTGGGTCTTC.

CDR3 sequence (DNA): TGTGCCAGCAGCTTAGTAGCGGGAGGCGCCTACGAGCAGTACTTC. Protein: CASSLVAGGAYEQYF. The chain recombines TRBV7-9 with TRBJ2-7; 10 bases are a match to TRBD2. The CDR3 has 15 residues. V lost 1 base to trimming and J lost 2 bases; unmatched junction nucleotides: 2. Germline V CDR1 and CDR2: SEHNR, FQNEAQ (reference sequence).

This chain connects TRBV24-1 to TRBJ2-1; 10 bases fit TRBD1. Germline CDR1 KGHDR, CDR2 SFDVKD. V trimming: 6 bases; J trimming: 2 bases; junction bases outside the gene matches: 6. The CDR3 runs 16 residues. The CDR3 DNA sequence: TGTGCCACCAGTAGACCCGGGACAGGGGCCTACAATGAGCAGTTCTTC. Its translation: CATSRPGTGAYNEQFF.

The chain has TRBV4-1 and TRBJ2-1, with 15 positions matching TRBD2. Losses at the gene ends were 0 bases for V and 8 bases for J; bases not matched to a gene: 5. This CDR3 is 17 amino acids long. Germline V gene sequence: CDR1 MGHRA, CDR2 YSYEKL. CDR3 DNA sequence: TGCGCCAGCAGCCAAGAAGGGACTAGCGGGAGGATTGATGAGCAGTTCTTC. Protein sequence: CASSQEGTSGRIDEQFF.

The rearrangement uses TRBV4-3 and TRBJ1-5, with no clear D. The germline V and J ends were trimmed by 0 bases and 0 bases, with 3 bases remaining between them. From germline, CDR1 is LGHNA and CDR2 YSLEER. The CDR3 is 14 residues long. CDR3 loop: CASSQDSSNQPQHF. CDR3 DNA: TGCGCCAGCAGCCAAGACAGTAGCAATCAGCCCCAGCATTTT.

The rearrangement joins TRBV12-3 or TRBV12-4 to TRBJ1-2; TRBD1 might be the D (5 bases). This CDR3 has 12 amino acids. The CDR3 region is CGVAGPGTGYTF. DNA of the CDR3: TGTGGGGTCGCGGGGCCGGGAACTGGCTACACCTTC.

The J gene is TRBJ2-1, the V gene TRBV24-1; TRBD2 is a possible D gene (6 bases). The germline V and J ends were trimmed by 3 bases and 9 bases, with 11 bases remaining between them. Per germline, CDR1 KGHDR and CDR2 SFDVKD. The CDR3 is 13 residues long. This chain's CDR3 is CATSDGGWGEQFF. The CDR3 bases are TGTGCCACCAGTGATGGGGGGTGGGGTGAGCAGTTCTTC.

This rearrangement joins TRBV7-9 to TRBJ1-3, with D maybe TRBD1 (5 bases). Germline V gene data show CDR1 as SEHNR and CDR2 as FQNEAQ (reference sequence). Trimming took off 1 base at V and 7 bases at J, with 8 bases between the two ends. The length of the CDR3 is 13 residues. The DNA for the CDR3 is TGTGCCAGCAGCTTAGGGCGGGGGAACACCATATATTTT. Protein sequence: CASSLGRGNTIYF.

The rearrangement links TRBV19 to TRBJ2-3; D gene uncertain. The CDR3 has 14 amino acids. Trimming cost V 3 bases and J 3 bases, with 10 bases left between them. Germline assignment: CDR1 LNHDA and CDR2 SQIVND (reference sequence). The CDR3 bases are TGTGCCAGTAGTATTAGATCCGAAACAGATACGCAGTATTTT. Protein sequence: CASSIRSETDTQYF. Looking up the rest from reference TRBV19 and TRBJ2-3 gives the full variable domain: DGGITQSPKYLFRKEGQNVTLSCEQNLNHDAMYWYRQDPGQGLRLIYYSQIVNDFQKGDIAEGYSVSREKKESFPLTVTSAQKNPTAFYLCASSIRSETDTQYFGPGTRLTVL.

This chain connects TRBV24-1 to TRBJ2-2; TRBD1 agrees at 8 bases. V trimming: 5 bases; J trimming: 5 bases; junction bases outside the gene matches: 6. CDR1 and CDR2 (germline): KGHDR, SFDVKD. The CDR3 covers 15 residues. The CDR3 DNA reads as TGTGCCACCAGTGTTCACCAGGGGGCGACCGGGGAGCTGTTTTTT. Protein: CATSVHQGATGELFF.

The CDR3 DNA is TGTGCCAGCAGTGAAGCCGGAGCGGGTTTCACCGGGGAGCTGTTTTTT. Residues: CASSEAGAGFTGELFF. The genes are TRBV2 and TRBJ2-2, with D tentatively TRBD2 (6 bases). This CDR3 comprises 16 residues. In germline, CDR1 is SNHLY, CDR2 FYNNEI. Trimming cost V 0 bases and J 4 bases, with 12 bases left between them.

The J gene is TRBJ2-7, the V gene TRBV5-6; D unresolved. The germline V gene has CDR1 SGHDT and CDR2 YYEEEE. This CDR3 is built from 13 residues. V was cut by 2 bases and J by 3 bases, with 9 bases left in between. The CDR3 bases are TGTGCCAGCAGCTTACCGGAGAACTACGAGCAGTACTTC. It specifies CASSLPENYEQYF. Variable domain in full (rest from reference TRBV5-6 and TRBJ2-7): DAGVTQSPTHLIKTRGQQVTLRCSPKSGHDTVSWYQQALGQGPQFIFQYYEEEERQRGNFPDRFSGHQFPNYSSELNVNALLLGDSALYLCASSLPENYEQYFGPGTRLTVT.

The table lists this clone with a few counts. Different DNA sequences within this sample yield the same CDR3. The chain recombines TRBV6-5 with TRBJ1-4; D may be TRBD1 (5 bases). Germline V gene data show CDR1 as MNHEY and CDR2 as SVGAGI. The CDR3 is made up of 15 amino acids. The V and J ends lost 0 bases and 2 bases respectively, with 7 bases between them. As DNA, the CDR3 is TGTGCCAGCAGTTACTCGGGGGGGACTAATGAAAAACTGTTTTTT. Its protein is CASSYSGGTNEKLFF.

In its sample, this clone was seen a few times. This chain uses TRBV28 with TRBJ1-5; the match to TRBD1 covers 8 bases. CDR1 is MDHEN, CDR2 SYDVKM, per germline. With V trimmed by 6 bases and J by 6 bases, 7 bases remained unmatched. This CDR3 is 14 amino acids long. CDR3 nucleotide sequence: TGTGCCAGCAGGAGACAGGGGCGAGGTCAGCCCCAGCATTTT. Protein sequence: CASRRQGRGQPQHF.

This rearrangement joins TRBV18 to TRBJ2-7; 9 bases agree with TRBD1. CDR1 is KGHSH, CDR2 LQKENI, per germline. This CDR3 comprises 15 residues. V shed 4 bases, J shed 2 bases, and the junction held 6 bases outside the gene matches. This CDR3 is CASSLGGQGTYEQYF. As DNA, the CDR3 is TGTGCCAGCTCACTAGGGGGACAGGGAACCTACGAGCAGTACTTC.

V gene TRBV27 combines with J gene TRBJ1-2, with D perhaps matching TRBD1 (5 bases). The CDR3 runs to 16 residues. Trimming stripped 8 bases from V and 4 bases from J, with 23 bases between. Germline lookup yields CDR1 MNHEY and CDR2 SMNVEV (reference sequence). CDR3 nucleotides: TGTGCCAGCGGTGGAGGGGAGGTCTTGGGCCCCTATGGCTACACCTTC. It encodes CASGGGEVLGPYGYTF.

V is TRBV30 and J is TRBJ2-1, with TRBD1 matching over 10 bases. The germline gives CDR1 GTSNPN, CDR2 SVGIG (reference sequence). The CDR3 is made up of 13 amino acids. V gave up 5 bases and J gave up 6 bases; unmatched junction bases: 4. The CDR3 loop reads CAWGDRGINEQFF. In DNA, the CDR3 is TGTGCCTGGGGGGACAGGGGCATCAATGAGCAGTTCTTC.

V is TRBV27 and J is TRBJ1-1, with 7 bases lining up with TRBD1. The CDR3 consists of 15 residues. Germline V lookup: CDR1 MNHEY, CDR2 SMNVEV (reference sequence). Trimming removed 0 bases from V and 4 bases from J; junction bases left unmatched: 5. The CDR3, as DNA: TGTGCCAGCAGTTTATCGACAGGGAAGTTCACTGAAGCTTTCTTT. Translation: CASSLSTGKFTEAFF.